This T cell receptor beta chain was sequenced in a study of OX40 agonist ivuxolimab in advanced cancers. Study information: The mean age was approximately 60 years, ranging from about 20 to 79, with roughly four fifths of participants male.

The protocol was immunoSEQ multiplex PCR, while the TCRdb copy is restricted to in-frame clones and leaves out a portion. The sample has approximately 15,000 clones; around 60% are singletons. On this clone itself: Its cognate antigen is unknown.

CDR3 length: 15 amino acids. Germline assignment: CDR1 SEHNR and CDR2 FQNEAQ (reference sequence). Trimming removed 5 bases at V and 6 bases at J, with 20 bases between. Study outcomes and limitations: The mean number of expanded clones was higher in CD8+ T cells than in CD4+.

Sequenced here: CD4+ or CD8+ T cells sorted from blood, sampled in a trial of the OX40 agonist ivuxolimab. The genes are TRBV7-9 and TRBJ2-7, with D perhaps TRBD1 (5 bases). The sequence came from an adult with an advanced solid tumor such as melanoma, head and neck, liver or kidney cancer. DNA of the CDR3: TGTGCCAGCAGCCCAAAAAATGGGGCTCTGGGCGAGCAGTACTTC. It specifies CASSPKNGALGEQYF.